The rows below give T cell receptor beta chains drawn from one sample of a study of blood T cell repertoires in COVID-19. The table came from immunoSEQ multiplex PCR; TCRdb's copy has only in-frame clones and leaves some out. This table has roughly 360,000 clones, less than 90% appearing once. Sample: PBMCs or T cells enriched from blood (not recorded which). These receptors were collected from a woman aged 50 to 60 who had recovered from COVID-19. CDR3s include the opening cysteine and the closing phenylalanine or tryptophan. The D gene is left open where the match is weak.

TGTGCCAGCAGCCGGGACATTGATGAAGCTTTCTTT	CASSRDIDEAFF	NA	TRBV5-5	TRBJ1-1
TGTGCCAGCAGATTGGACGGGGAGTCCCAGCATTTT	CASRLDGESQHF	NA	TRBV7-2	TRBJ1-5
TGTGCCTGGATGTCCGGTGGCTACACCTTC	CAWMSGGYTF	NA	TRBV30	TRBJ1-2
TGTGCCAGCAGCTTAATCGGAGGGGGCCCCTACGAGCAGTACTTC	CASSLIGGGPYEQYF	NA	TRBV7-2	TRBJ2-7
TGTGCCTGGAGTGTCCCTTCCCGGGGTTGGCAGTTCTTC	CAWSVPSRGWQFF	NA	TRBV30	TRBJ2-1
TGTGCCAGTAGTACCGGGACAGGGGTTCCAGGCACAGATACGCAGTATTTT	CASSTGTGVPGTDTQYF	TRBD1	TRBV19	TRBJ2-3
TGTGCCAGCAACAGGGTCCTTGACACTGAAGCTTTCTTT	CASNRVLDTEAFF	NA	TRBV28	TRBJ1-1
TGTGCCACCGACAGGCGGAACACCGGGGAGCTGTTTTTT	CATDRRNTGELFF	NA	TRBV30	TRBJ2-2
TGTGCCTGGAGGGGGGAGGGCCAGCCCCAGCATTTT	CAWRGEGQPQHF	NA	TRBV30	TRBJ1-5
TGCGCCAGCAGCCAAGATCTCCAAGCGGGAGGGCTGACCTACGAGCAGTACTTC	CASSQDLQAGGLTYEQYF	TRBD2	TRBV4-1	TRBJ2-7